Below are 10 T cell receptor beta chains sequenced from a single sample in a study of CD8 T cells in ankylosing spondylitis. TCRdb reanalysed the 5' RACE reads using MiXCR and keeps one entry per CDR3 protein. Altogether 310,000 or so distinct CDR3 sequences are present, 20% being singletons, with the ten largest covering roughly 7.3%. The sample taken for sequencing was blood, either unsorted or a sorted T cell fraction (not recorded which). These TCRs come from a male donor with ankylosing spondylitis or in good health (not recorded which).

The chain is built from TRBV24-1 and TRBJ2-1; 8 bases line up with TRBD2. From germline, CDR1 is KGHDR and CDR2 SFDVKD. The length of the CDR3 is 15 residues. Trimming cost V 3 bases and J 9 bases; bases outside gene matches: 9. This CDR3 reads CATSDPGTRGSEQFF. Here the CDR3 DNA reads TGTGCCACCAGTGATCCCGGGACTAGAGGATCTGAGCAGTTCTTC.

The rearrangement joins TRBV29-1 to TRBJ2-3; D not resolved. This CDR3 region has 13 residues. Germline V gene sequence: CDR1 SQVTM, CDR2 ANQGSEA. Trimming pared 4 bases from V and 6 bases from J, leaving 14 bases between. The CDR3 DNA reads as TGCAGCGTTGTTGGTCCGGGTTTGGATACGCAGTATTTT. It encodes CSVVGPGLDTQYF.

This chain links TRBV5-1 with TRBJ2-3, with D tentatively TRBD2 (6 bases). The CDR3 contains 15 residues. Trimming shortened V by 1 base and J by 0 bases, and 9 bases separated the two germline ends. Germline loops: CDR1 SGHRS, CDR2 YFSETQ. CDR3 DNA: TGCGCCAGCAGCTTGTACGGGGGAAGCACAGATACGCAGTATTTT. Translated, it gives CASSLYGGSTDTQYF. The whole variable domain, filled in from reference TRBV5-1 and TRBJ2-3, reads KAGVTQTPRYLIKTRGQQVTLSCSPISGHRSVSWYQQTPGQGLQFLFEYFSETQRNKGNFPGRFSGRQFSNSRSEMNVSTLELGDSALYLCASSLYGGSTDTQYFGPGTRLTVL.

Concerning this clonotype: This CDR3 fails to terminate in the conserved phenylalanine or tryptophan, so it likely reflects a read error. No DNA is shown, since the ends of the CDR3 on it are uncertain; the CDR3 is the one TCRdb lists. The CDR3 sequence: CSARRDLLEKSSP. The chain recombines TRBV20-1 with TRBJ2-1; the table's D call TRBD1 went unverified against the DNA. Germline lookup yields CDR1 DFQATT and CDR2 SNEGSKA (reference sequence). The CDR3 is 13 amino acids long, termini counted.

This clonotype was seen ten or more times. The chain is built from TRBV10-3 and TRBJ2-3; possibly TRBD1 for D (5 bases). Germline V gene data show CDR1 as ENHRY and CDR2 as SYGVKD. V lost 10 bases and J lost 6, with 17 bases in between. This CDR3 spans 13 amino acids. CDR3 nucleotides: TGTGCCAGCTCGACTCTGGGGCAGGATACGCAGTATTTT. Translated: CASSTLGQDTQYF.

The V gene is TRBV29-1, the J gene TRBJ2-4; D not resolved. CDR1 and CDR2 (germline): SQVTM, ANQGSEA. V was pared by 3 bases and J by 1 base, with 19 bases between. The CDR3 runs to 17 residues. The CDR3 loop is CSVEKPEAFQAKNIQYF. The CDR3 DNA reads as TGCAGCGTTGAGAAACCCGAAGCCTTTCAGGCCAAAAACATTCAGTACTTC.

V gene TRBV18 combines with J gene TRBJ2-3; the match to TRBD2 covers 9 bases. CDR1 is KGHSH, CDR2 LQKENI, per germline. V lost 1 base and J lost 1; bases outside the gene matches: 0. This CDR3 has 15 residues. CDR3 sequence (DNA): TGTGCCAGCTCACCACAGCGGGGGGGCACAGATACGCAGTATTTT. As protein: CASSPQRGGTDTQYF.

This clonotype has just a few counts. V gene TRBV25-1 combines with J gene TRBJ1-1, with 7 bases aligning to TRBD1. The germline CDR1 and CDR2 sequences are MGHDK and SYGVNS. J was trimmed by 4 bases and V by 3 bases; bases with no gene match: 5. The CDR3 extends over 14 amino acids. CDR3 amino acids: CASSDQQGSTEAFF. CDR3 in DNA: TGTGCCAGCAGTGATCAACAGGGGAGCACTGAAGCTTTCTTT.

This clonotype has ten or more counts. The gene calls are TRBV12-3 or TRBV12-4 and TRBJ2-1; 12 bases are a match to TRBD2. V lost 3 bases and J lost 5; bases outside the gene matches: 5. There are 16 residues in the CDR3. The CDR3, as DNA: TGTGCCAGCAGTTTCGGACTAGCGGGAACAGACAATGAGCAGTTCTTC. This gives the protein CASSFGLAGTDNEQFF.

This clonotype appeared many times. The chain combines TRBV12-3 or TRBV12-4 with TRBJ2-1; D may be TRBD2 (5 bases). V lost 6 bases to trimming and J lost 0 bases, with 15 bases between them. The CDR3 is 16 amino acids. The CDR3 DNA reads TGTGCCAGCAGCCGTTCCGCCGGGAACTCCTACAATGAGCAGTTCTTC. Encoded protein: CASSRSAGNSYNEQFF.